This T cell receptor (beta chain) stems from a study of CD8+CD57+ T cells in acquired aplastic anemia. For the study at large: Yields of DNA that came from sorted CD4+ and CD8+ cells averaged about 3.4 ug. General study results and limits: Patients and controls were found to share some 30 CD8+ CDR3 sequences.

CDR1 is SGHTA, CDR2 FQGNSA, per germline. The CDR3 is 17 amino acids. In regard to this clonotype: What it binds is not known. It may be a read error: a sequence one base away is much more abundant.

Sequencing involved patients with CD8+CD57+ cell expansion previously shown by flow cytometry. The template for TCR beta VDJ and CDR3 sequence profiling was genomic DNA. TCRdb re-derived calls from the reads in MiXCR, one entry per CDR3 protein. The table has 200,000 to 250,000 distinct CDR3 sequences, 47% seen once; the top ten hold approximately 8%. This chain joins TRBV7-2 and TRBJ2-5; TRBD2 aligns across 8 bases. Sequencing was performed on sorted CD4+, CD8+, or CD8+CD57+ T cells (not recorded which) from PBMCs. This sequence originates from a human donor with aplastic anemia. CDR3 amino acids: CASSWGGGRPQGETQYF. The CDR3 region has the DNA TGCGCCAGCAGCTGGGGTGGCGGGAGGCCTCAGGGGGAGACCCAGTACTTC.